This is a list of T cell receptor beta chains from one sample in a study of T cells after yellow fever vaccination. TCRdb re-derived calls from the 5' RACE reads in MiXCR, one entry per CDR3 protein. The repertoire holds around 360,000 distinct CDR3 sequences, 11% seen once, with 15% to 20% in the top ten. The material was PBMCs, obtained on the day of the first yellow fever vaccination. These receptor sequences come from a man aged 18 to 29 who received the YFV17D yellow fever vaccine. Both conserved end residues are part of each CDR3. A D gene is named only where the DNA matches it firmly. A row's size may be missing; if present it is once, few, many or a size class.

D gene | J gene | V gene | clone size | CDR3 protein | CDR3 DNA
- | TRBJ1-1 | TRBV5-1 | - | CASSGSLGQNTEAFF | TGCGCCAGCAGCGGGTCTTTGGGGCAAAACACTGAAGCTTTCTTT
- | TRBJ2-7 | TRBV11-1 | many | CASSPSVASTFYYRGEQYF | TGTGCCAGCAGCCCTTCGGTGGCATCGACCTTTTATTATCGTGGCGAGCAGTACTTC
- | TRBJ1-5 | TRBV19 | - | CASSMGSNQPQHF | TGTGCCAGTAGTATGGGCAGCAATCAGCCCCAGCATTTT
TRBD1 | TRBJ2-3 | TRBV6-1 | - | CASSDDRDGNTDTQYF | TGTGCCAGCAGCGATGACAGGGACGGGAACACAGATACGCAGTATTTT
TRBD1 | TRBJ2-7 | TRBV20-1 | few | CSAREDRGPYEQYF | TGCAGTGCTAGAGAGGACAGGGGACCCTACGAGCAGTACTTC
- | TRBJ2-5 | TRBV4-1 | few | CASSQGTAGHSQETQYF | TGCGCCAGCAGCCAGGGGACAGCGGGACACTCACAAGAGACCCAGTACTTC
TRBD2 | TRBJ2-5 | TRBV29-1 | - | CSVESSGVKTQYF | TGCAGCGTTGAATCTAGCGGGGTAAAGACCCAGTACTTC
TRBD1 | TRBJ1-2 | TRBV12-3/TRBV12-4 | many | CASSSPLGQGRVYGYTF | TGTGCCAGCAGTTCCCCCCTGGGACAGGGTCGGGTCTATGGCTACACCTTC
- | TRBJ1-5 | TRBV20-1 | - | CSAQNEGGDRKPQHF | TGCAGTGCTCAGAACGAAGGCGGGGATCGGAAGCCCCAGCATTTT
- | TRBJ1-1 | TRBV30 | - | CAWSAQGNTEAFF | TGTGCCTGGAGCGCACAAGGGAACACTGAAGCTTTCTTT
TRBD1 | TRBJ1-5 | TRBV7-8 | many | CASSLGGQAGNQPQHF | TGTGCCAGCAGCTTAGGTGGACAGGCGGGCAATCAGCCCCAGCATTTT
- | TRBJ2-5 | TRBV7-2 | many | CASSLFGQQETQYF | TGTGCCAGCAGCTTATTCGGGCAGCAAGAGACCCAGTACTTC
TRBD2 | TRBJ2-1 | TRBV7-3 | - | CASSLEGGGNNEQFF | TGTGCCAGCAGCTTAGAGGGCGGGGGGAACAATGAGCAGTTCTTC
- | TRBJ2-1 | TRBV7-2 | - | CASSFVTRSNEQFF | TGTGCCAGCAGCTTCGTCACTAGGAGCAATGAGCAGTTCTTC
- | TRBJ1-6 | TRBV5-1 | - | CASSLGTWMDSPLHF | TGCGCCAGCAGCTTGGGGACGTGGATGGATTCACCCCTCCACTTT
- | TRBJ2-1 | TRBV6-2/TRBV6-3 | - | CASSFTRSYNEQFF | TGTGCCAGCAGTTTTACTAGAAGCTACAATGAGCAGTTCTTC
TRBD1 | TRBJ2-1 | TRBV7-8 | - | CASSPNVDREQFF | TGTGCCAGCAGCCCTAATGTGGACAGGGAGCAGTTCTTC
- | TRBJ2-5 | TRBV29-1 | many | CSVEGREGETQYF | TGCAGCGTTGAAGGGCGCGAGGGAGAGACCCAGTACTTC
- | TRBJ1-3 | TRBV6-1 | - | CASSGGTATPLSGNTIYF | TGTGCCAGCAGCGGGGGGACTGCTACACCGCTATCTGGAAACACCATATATTTT
TRBD1 | TRBJ1-2 | TRBV2 | few | CASIGQGAPYYGYTF | TGTGCCAGCATCGGACAGGGGGCGCCGTACTATGGCTACACCTTC
- | TRBJ2-1 | TRBV11-2 | few | CASSLDWTDQNEQFF | TGTGCCAGCAGCTTAGATTGGACGGACCAGAATGAGCAGTTCTTC
- | TRBJ1-6 | TRBV7-6 | many | CASSAMIRDNSPLHF | TGTGCCAGCAGCGCCATGATAAGGGACAATTCACCCCTCCACTTT
TRBD1 | TRBJ2-7 | TRBV27 | - | CASSLDRGYDEQYF | TGTGCCAGCAGTTTAGACAGGGGGTACGACGAGCAGTACTTC
- | TRBJ2-7 | TRBV7-2 | few | CASSTSGFIWEQYF | TGTGCCAGCAGCACCTCGGGATTTATATGGGAGCAGTACTTC
TRBD2 | TRBJ2-7 | TRBV7-9 | few | CASSLVRTSGSYEQYF | TGTGCCAGCAGCTTAGTTCGGACTAGCGGGAGCTACGAGCAGTACTTC
- | TRBJ2-1 | TRBV19 | many | CASSTSVEQFF | TGTGCCAGTAGTACTAGTGTTGAGCAGTTCTTC
- | TRBJ2-1 | TRBV11-2 | - | CASSQFGEAGLYNEQFF | TGTGCCAGCAGCCAATTCGGCGAGGCCGGGCTATACAATGAGCAGTTCTTC
- | TRBJ1-2 | TRBV12-3/TRBV12-4 | few | CASSLTVGYGYTF | TGTGCCAGCAGTTTGACGGTGGGGTATGGCTACACCTTC
- | TRBJ2-4 | TRBV28 | - | CASSIVSGIGGIQYF | TGTGCCAGCAGTATCGTTTCAGGGATAGGAGGCATTCAGTACTTC
TRBD2 | TRBJ2-3 | TRBV11-2 | - | CASSARLAGGPPTQYF | TGTGCCAGCAGCGCCAGACTAGCGGGGGGCCCTCCGACGCAGTATTTT
TRBD1 | TRBJ2-2 | TRBV4-1 | many | CASSQWDSYTGELFF | TGCGCCAGCAGCCAATGGGACAGCTACACCGGGGAGCTGTTTTTT
TRBD2 | TRBJ2-3 | TRBV27 | - | CASSPGTSLSTDTQYF | TGTGCCAGCAGTCCCGGGACTAGCCTTAGCACAGATACGCAGTATTTT
- | TRBJ1-1 | TRBV7-7 | few | CASSLTHGAEAFF | TGTGCTAGCAGCCTAACACATGGCGCTGAAGCTTTCTTT
TRBD2 | TRBJ2-2 | TRBV9 | many | CASSVASGGAGTGELFF | TGTGCCAGCAGCGTAGCGAGCGGGGGGGCTGGGACCGGGGAGCTGTTTTTT
- | TRBJ2-3 | TRBV5-5 | - | CASSLAVGGLADTQYF | TGTGCCAGCAGCTTGGCGGTGGGGGGGCTAGCAGATACGCAGTATTTT
TRBD2 | TRBJ2-5 | TRBV29-1 | - | CSVAYQSGGETQYF | TGCAGCGTTGCGTACCAAAGCGGGGGGGAGACCCAGTACTTC
- | TRBJ1-4 | TRBV6-1 | many | CASRHSQEGEKLFF | TGTGCCAGCAGGCATTCACAGGAGGGGGAAAAACTGTTTTTT
- | TRBJ1-6 | TRBV6-5 | few | CASSYSFGGSGSPLHF | TGTGCCAGCAGTTACTCGTTTGGGGGCAGCGGTTCACCCCTCCACTTT
- | TRBJ2-1 | TRBV7-3 | - | CASSPAGSVEQFF | TGTGCCAGCAGCCCCGCAGGTAGCGTAGAGCAGTTCTTC
- | TRBJ2-4 | TRBV12-3/TRBV12-4 | few | CASTPQTANIQYF | TGTGCCAGCACCCCCCAGACAGCAAACATTCAGTACTTC
- | TRBJ1-6 | TRBV6-2/TRBV6-3 | few | CASSYQPGNNSPLHF | TGTGCCAGCAGTTACCAGCCAGGGAATAATTCACCCCTCCACTTT
- | TRBJ1-4 | TRBV5-1 | - | CASSFSTATEKLFF | TGCGCCAGCAGCTTTTCGACAGCTACCGAAAAACTGTTTTTT
- | TRBJ1-5 | TRBV11-2 | few | CASSDPPLQGRVRNQPQHF | TGTGCCAGCAGCGACCCCCCTTTGCAGGGGCGAGTTCGCAATCAGCCCCAGCATTTT
- | TRBJ2-4 | TRBV30 | many | CAWKGPEGTKNIQYF | TGTGCCTGGAAGGGACCCGAGGGTACCAAAAACATTCAGTACTTC
TRBD1 | TRBJ2-1 | TRBV7-9 | many | CASSLPGQGTGKQFF | TGTGCCAGCAGCTTACCCGGACAGGGGACGGGGAAGCAGTTCTTC
- | TRBJ2-1 | TRBV3-1 | few | CASSQVLTASSYNEQFF | TGTGCCAGCAGCCAGGTCCTGACAGCAAGCTCCTACAATGAGCAGTTCTTC
- | TRBJ2-2 | TRBV20-1 | few | CSAPTEFGTGELFF | TGCAGTGCTCCCACAGAGTTCGGCACCGGGGAGCTGTTTTTT
TRBD1 | TRBJ2-1 | TRBV12-3/TRBV12-4 | many | CASSYPTGKQFF | TGTGCCAGCAGCTACCCGACAGGGAAGCAGTTCTTC
TRBD1 | TRBJ1-1 | TRBV6-1 | few | CASWTGQMNTEAFF | TGTGCCAGCTGGACGGGACAGATGAACACTGAAGCTTTCTTT
TRBD2 | TRBJ2-5 | TRBV4-3 | - | CASSQDPPRRLAGDQETQYF | TGCGCCAGCAGCCAAGATCCCCCCCGGCGACTAGCGGGGGACCAAGAGACCCAGTACTTC
- | TRBJ2-7 | TRBV4-1 | few | CASSRNTGTEQYF | TGCGCCAGCAGCCGAAACACAGGGACCGAGCAGTACTTC
- | TRBJ1-3 | TRBV5-6 | few | CASSYDMRPGNTIYF | TGTGCCAGCAGCTACGATATGAGACCAGGAAACACCATATATTTT
- | TRBJ1-1 | TRBV2 | few | CASIRPPGVNTEAFF | TGTGCCAGCATCCGTCCCCCGGGGGTAAACACTGAAGCTTTCTTT
TRBD1 | TRBJ1-2 | TRBV4-3 | many | CASSHIARGASGYTF | TGCGCCAGCAGCCACATTGCCAGGGGGGCCTCTGGCTACACCTTC
- | TRBJ1-2 | TRBV6-5 | few | CASSFGHPGNYGYTF | TGTGCCAGCAGTTTCGGACACCCGGGGAACTATGGCTACACCTTC
- | TRBJ2-5 | TRBV7-2 | - | CASSNEYQETQYF | TGTGCCAGCTCTAACGAGTACCAAGAGACCCAGTACTTC
TRBD2 | TRBJ2-7 | TRBV4-2 | few | CASSQGSGDYEQYF | TGTGCCAGCAGCCAAGGTAGCGGGGATTACGAGCAGTACTTC
- | TRBJ2-2 | TRBV20-1 | - | CSARTYTGELFF | TGCAGTGCTAGAACCTACACCGGGGAGCTGTTTTTT
- | TRBJ2-7 | TRBV6-1 | - | CASRPHRVIHYEQYF | TGTGCCAGCAGGCCGCACAGGGTTATCCACTACGAGCAGTACTTC
- | TRBJ2-3 | TRBV20-1 | - | CSARGRADTQYF | TGCAGTGCTAGAGGTAGAGCCGATACGCAGTATTTT